The next 13 T cell receptor beta chains were all read from a single sample in a study of T cells after yellow fever vaccination. Each CDR3 protein gets one entry after TCRdb re-called the 5' RACE reads with MiXCR. Of approximately 300,000 distinct CDR3 sequences in the sample, over 8% are singletons; the top ten hold around 17%. This material consisted of PBMCs, taken on the day of the first yellow fever vaccination. The source of these receptors is a man aged 18-30 years who received the YFV17D yellow fever vaccine.

The V call is TRBV6-2 or TRBV6-3, the J call TRBJ2-1, with TRBD2 identical over 11 bases. Germline values: CDR1 MNHEY, CDR2 SVGEGT. The CDR3 is 18 residues long. With 4 bases clipped from V and 0 bases from J, the junction kept 8 bases outside the gene matches. CDR3 DNA sequence: TGTGCCAGCAGTTTCCTAGCGGGGGGCCCGAGCTCCTACAATGAGCAGTTCTTC. It specifies CASSFLAGGPSSYNEQFF.

There are a few counts of this clonotype. This chain links TRBV5-1 with TRBJ2-1; maybe TRBD1 (5 bases). V lost 0 bases and J lost 5, with 9 bases in between. The CDR3 sequence is 14 residues long. Germline V lookup: CDR1 SGHRS, CDR2 YFSETQ. The CDR3 here is CASSLASTDNEQFF. CDR3 bases: TGCGCCAGCAGCTTGGCCTCGACAGACAATGAGCAGTTCTTC.

CDR3 DNA: TGTGCCAGCAGCCTCGCCGGGACAGGGCGCACAGATACGCAGTATTTT. This sequence encodes CASSLAGTGRTDTQYF. The gene calls are TRBV6-2 or TRBV6-3 and TRBJ2-3; 9 bases align to TRBD1. Germline CDR1 and CDR2: MNHEY and SVGEGT. V shed 6 bases and J 1 base; nucleotides not matched to a gene: 8. The CDR3 length is 16 residues.

This clonotype was observed a handful of times. This rearrangement joins TRBV20-1 to TRBJ2-5; D is unresolved. V was trimmed by 3 bases and J by 0 bases, leaving 5 bases between them. Germline V gene lookup returns CDR1 DFQATT and CDR2 SNEGSKA (reference sequence). The CDR3 totals 12 residues. CDR3 bases: TGCAGTGCTAGCGTGAACCAAGAGACCCAGTACTTC. Amino acid sequence: CSASVNQETQYF.

This clonotype was seen repeatedly, ten times or more. The chain links TRBV28 to TRBJ1-4, with 7 bases that match TRBD1. The CDR3 extends over 16 amino acids. The germline V gene has CDR1 MDHEN and CDR2 SYDVKM. With 2 bases clipped from V and 10 bases from J, the junction kept 13 bases outside the gene matches. CDR3 protein: CASSLGGWDSSGKLFF. In nucleotides, the CDR3 is TGTGCCAGCAGTTTAGGCGGGTGGGACAGTAGCGGAAAACTGTTTTTT.

This clonotype has only a few counts. The chain employs TRBV5-1 and TRBJ1-1; no clear D. The CDR3 length is 16 residues. V shed 0 bases and J shed 1 base, with 13 bases lying between them. CDR1 and CDR2 (germline): SGHRS, YFSETQ. Here the CDR3 reads CASSLAAGLGNTEAFF. The CDR3 coding sequence is TGCGCCAGCAGCTTGGCTGCAGGACTAGGGAACACTGAAGCTTTCTTT. Using reference TRBV5-1 and TRBJ1-1 for the parts outside the CDR3, the full variable domain is KAGVTQTPRYLIKTRGQQVTLSCSPISGHRSVSWYQQTPGQGLQFLFEYFSETQRNKGNFPGRFSGRQFSNSRSEMNVSTLELGDSALYLCASSLAAGLGNTEAFFGQGTRLTVV.

The chain is built from TRBV7-9 and TRBJ2-5, with 8 bases fitting TRBD2. The germline V gene has CDR1 SEHNR and CDR2 FQNEAQ (reference sequence). The CDR3 sequence is 16 residues long. Losses at the gene ends were 4 bases for V and 5 bases for J; bases not matched to a gene: 12. As DNA, the CDR3 is TGTGCCAGCAGCTCGCCCATCGGGGGGGCCTGGGAGACCCAGTACTTC. Translated, it gives CASSSPIGGAWETQYF.

This clonotype was found a few times. This chain connects TRBV6-6 to TRBJ1-2; no clear D gene. The V end was cut by 7 bases, the J end by 2 bases, with 8 bases between. CDR3 size: 12 residues. The germline CDR1 and CDR2 sequences are MNHNY and SVGAGI (reference sequence). In DNA, the CDR3 is TGTGCCAGCACGGGAGGGAACTATGGCTACACCTTC. This codes for CASTGGNYGYTF.

The rearrangement links TRBV5-1 to TRBJ2-1; 8 positions agree with TRBD1. With V trimmed by 2 bases and J by 3 bases, 4 bases remained unmatched. This CDR3 has 15 residues. CDR1 is SGHRS, CDR2 YFSETQ, per germline. The CDR3 region has the DNA TGCGCCAGCAGCTTTGGAGACAGGGGCTACAATGAGCAGTTCTTC. It is translated as CASSFGDRGYNEQFF.

Only a few counts were recorded for this clonotype. V is TRBV5-1 and J is TRBJ2-2; no clear D gene. Germline V gives CDR1 SGHRS, CDR2 YFSETQ. With 3 bases removed from V and 8 bases from J, the gap between germline ends came to 14 bases. The CDR3 covers 14 residues. The CDR3 region is CASSWTSVLGELFF. In DNA form, the CDR3 reads TGCGCCAGCAGCTGGACCTCCGTGTTGGGGGAGCTGTTTTTT. Full variable domain (rest looked up from reference TRBV5-1 and TRBJ2-2): KAGVTQTPRYLIKTRGQQVTLSCSPISGHRSVSWYQQTPGQGLQFLFEYFSETQRNKGNFPGRFSGRQFSNSRSEMNVSTLELGDSALYLCASSWTSVLGELFFGEGSRLTVL.

This clonotype has just a few counts. In nucleotides, the CDR3 is TGTGCCAGCAGTATCCAATCCGTGGGGAGTGAAGCTTTCTTT. Protein product: CASSIQSVGSEAFF. The chain carries TRBV5-4 and TRBJ1-1; no definite D call. Trimming pared 5 bases from V and 7 bases from J, leaving 18 bases between. CDR1 is SGHNT and CDR2 is YYREEE in the germline V gene (reference sequence). This CDR3 is 14 amino acids long.

The V and J genes are TRBV7-2 and TRBJ1-4; D unresolved. Germline loops: CDR1 SGHTA, CDR2 FQGNSA. V was pared by 2 bases and J by 10 bases, with 14 bases between. The CDR3 has 14 residues. In nucleotides, the CDR3 is TGTGCCAGCAGCTTAACGTCAGGTCTGGGAAAACTGTTTTTT. As protein: CASSLTSGLGKLFF.

The CDR3 loop reads CASHKQGDEQFF. Here the CDR3 DNA reads TGTGCCAGCCACAAACAGGGAGATGAGCAGTTCTTC. The chain links TRBV2 to TRBJ2-1; the D gene is possibly TRBD1 (6 bases). The CDR3 totals 12 residues. V was pared by 8 bases and J by 8 bases, with 13 bases between. Germline CDR1 SNHLY, CDR2 FYNNEI.